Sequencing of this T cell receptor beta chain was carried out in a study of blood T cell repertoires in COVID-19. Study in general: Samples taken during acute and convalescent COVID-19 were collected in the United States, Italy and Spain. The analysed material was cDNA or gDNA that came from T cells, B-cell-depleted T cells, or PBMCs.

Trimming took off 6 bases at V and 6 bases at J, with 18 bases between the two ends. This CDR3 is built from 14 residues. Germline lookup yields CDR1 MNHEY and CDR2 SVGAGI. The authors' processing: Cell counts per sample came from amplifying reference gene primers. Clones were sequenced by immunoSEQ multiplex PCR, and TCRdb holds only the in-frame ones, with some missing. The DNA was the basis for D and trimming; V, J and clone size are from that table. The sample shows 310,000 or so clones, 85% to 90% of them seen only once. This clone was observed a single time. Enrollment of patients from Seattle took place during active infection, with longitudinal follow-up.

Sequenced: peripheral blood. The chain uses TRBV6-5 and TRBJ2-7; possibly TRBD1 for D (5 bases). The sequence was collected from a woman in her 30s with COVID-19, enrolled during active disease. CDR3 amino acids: CASSQGTGRLEQYF. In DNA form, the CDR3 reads TGTGCCAGCAGCCAGGGCACGGGCCGTCTCGAGCAGTACTTC.